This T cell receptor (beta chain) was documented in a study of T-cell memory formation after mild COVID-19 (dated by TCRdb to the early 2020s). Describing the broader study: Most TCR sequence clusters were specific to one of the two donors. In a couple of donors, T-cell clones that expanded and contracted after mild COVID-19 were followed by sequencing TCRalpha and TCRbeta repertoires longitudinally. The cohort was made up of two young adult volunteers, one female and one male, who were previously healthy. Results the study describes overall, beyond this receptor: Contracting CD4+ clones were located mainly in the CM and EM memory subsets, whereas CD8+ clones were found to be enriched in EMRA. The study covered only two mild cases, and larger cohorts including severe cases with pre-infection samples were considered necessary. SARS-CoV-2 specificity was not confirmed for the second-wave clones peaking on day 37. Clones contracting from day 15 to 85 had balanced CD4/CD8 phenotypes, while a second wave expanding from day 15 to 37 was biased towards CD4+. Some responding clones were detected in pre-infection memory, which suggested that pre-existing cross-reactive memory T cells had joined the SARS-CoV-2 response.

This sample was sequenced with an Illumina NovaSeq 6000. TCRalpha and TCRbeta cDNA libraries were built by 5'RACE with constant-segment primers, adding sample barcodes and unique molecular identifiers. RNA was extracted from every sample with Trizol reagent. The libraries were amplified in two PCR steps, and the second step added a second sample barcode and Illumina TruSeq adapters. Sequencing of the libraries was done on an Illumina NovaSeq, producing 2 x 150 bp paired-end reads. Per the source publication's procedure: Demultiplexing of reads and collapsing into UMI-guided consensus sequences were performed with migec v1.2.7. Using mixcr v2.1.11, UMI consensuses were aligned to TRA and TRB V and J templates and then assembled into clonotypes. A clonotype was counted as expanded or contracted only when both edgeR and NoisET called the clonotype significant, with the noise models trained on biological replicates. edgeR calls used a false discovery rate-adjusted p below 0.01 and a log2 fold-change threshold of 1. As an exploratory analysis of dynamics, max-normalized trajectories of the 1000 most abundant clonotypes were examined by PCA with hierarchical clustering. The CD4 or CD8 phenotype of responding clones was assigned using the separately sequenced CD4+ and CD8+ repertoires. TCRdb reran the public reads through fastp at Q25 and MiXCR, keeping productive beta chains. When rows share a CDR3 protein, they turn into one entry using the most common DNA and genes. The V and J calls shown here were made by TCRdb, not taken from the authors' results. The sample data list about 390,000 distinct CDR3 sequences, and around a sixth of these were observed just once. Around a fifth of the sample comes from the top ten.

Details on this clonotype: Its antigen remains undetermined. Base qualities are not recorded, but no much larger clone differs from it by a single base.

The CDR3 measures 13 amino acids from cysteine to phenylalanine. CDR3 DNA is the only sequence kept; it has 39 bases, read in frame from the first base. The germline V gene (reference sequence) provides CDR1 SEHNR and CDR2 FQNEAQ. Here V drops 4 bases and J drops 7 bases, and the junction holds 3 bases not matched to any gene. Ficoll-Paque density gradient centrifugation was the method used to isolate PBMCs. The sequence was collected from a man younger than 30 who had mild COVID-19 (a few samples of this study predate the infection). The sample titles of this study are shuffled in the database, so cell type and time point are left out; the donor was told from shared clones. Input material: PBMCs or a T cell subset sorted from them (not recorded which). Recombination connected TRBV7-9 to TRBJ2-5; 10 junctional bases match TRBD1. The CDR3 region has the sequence CASSSGQGLTQYF. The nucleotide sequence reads TGTGCCAGCAGCTCGGGACAGGGGTTGACCCAGTACTTC.